The clone carrying this T cell receptor (beta chain) occurred many times. The trim removed 7 bases at V and 2 bases at J, leaving 8 bases unmatched. CDR1 and CDR2 from the germline V gene are SNHLY and FYNNEI. The CDR3 is 15 residues long. This record comes from a study of T cells in Graves' hyperthyroidism and ophthalmopathy. Amplification of TCR beta CDR3 regions was performed using RNA transcripts as template. TCR CDR3 underwent first-round RT-PCR with the HTBI primer set. TCRdb called the multiplex PCR reads again in MiXCR, with one record for every CDR3 protein. The profile shows about 690,000 distinct CDR3 sequences, roughly 17% of them singletons. Thyroid ultrasound and orbital computed tomography, with clinical symptoms and serum thyroxine and TRAb, informed diagnoses.

The genes are TRBV2 and TRBJ2-1; 7 bases are a match to TRBD1. The receptor's source is a man aged 45-65 years with Graves' hyperthyroidism. The sequenced sample was blood. This CDR3 reads CASTATGITYNEQFF. DNA of the CDR3: TGTGCCAGCACTGCGACAGGGATCACCTACAATGAGCAGTTCTTC.